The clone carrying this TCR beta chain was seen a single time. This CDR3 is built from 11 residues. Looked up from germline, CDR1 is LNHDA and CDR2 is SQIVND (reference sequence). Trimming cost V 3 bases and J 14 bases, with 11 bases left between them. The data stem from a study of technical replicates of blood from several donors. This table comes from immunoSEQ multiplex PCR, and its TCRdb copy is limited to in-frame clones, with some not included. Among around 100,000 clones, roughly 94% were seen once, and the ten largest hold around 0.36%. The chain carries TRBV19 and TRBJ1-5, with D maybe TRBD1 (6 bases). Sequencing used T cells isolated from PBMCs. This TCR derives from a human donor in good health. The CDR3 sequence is CASSIDRQEHF. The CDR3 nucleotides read TGTGCCAGTAGTATCGACCGACAGGAGCATTTT.